The subject of this entry is one T cell receptor (beta chain). What it recognizes is unknown. J gave up 7 bases and V 0 bases, and 7 bases lay outside the gene matches. The CDR3 contains 16 residues. The V gene's germline CDR1 is LGHNA and CDR2 YNFKEQ. 13 Jbeta primers and 60 Vbeta primers were used for the PCR. Per the original methods: An analysis that came later counted 80 million or so unique TCR beta chains, approximately 10 million shared. Profiled with immunoSEQ multiplex PCR; TCRdb holds only in-frame clones, not every one. V and J calls and clone size are those listed in that table; D and trimming were worked out from the DNA. The sample has about 150,000 clones; 70% to 80% are singletons. These data are taken from a study of cytomegalovirus exposure and HLA in healthy donors. Study overall: Inside one of the first data releases sat some 85 million unique TCRs taken from HLA-typed donors.

Overall study findings and caveats: The only immune exposure information that was available was CMV serostatus.

This sequence originates from a human donor in good health. The V and J genes are TRBV4-2 and TRBJ2-1, with TRBD1 identical over 9 bases. Sample: PBMCs. The CDR3 loop is CASSQDWTGAGNEQFF. As DNA, the CDR3 is TGTGCCAGCAGCCAAGATTGGACAGGGGCGGGGAATGAGCAGTTCTTC.